The clone carrying this T cell receptor (beta chain) has only one observation. Its target is not known. Clones were sequenced by immunoSEQ multiplex PCR, and TCRdb holds only the in-frame ones, with some missing. The repertoire holds some 130,000 clones, with about nine tenths as singletons. The entry originates in a study of T cell responses to AZD1222 COVID-19 vaccine. V lost 6 bases and J lost 7, with 19 bases in between. The germline gives CDR1 SGHAT, CDR2 FQNNGV. The CDR3 length is 16 residues. Study-wide findings and caveats: A mostly white British donor set with more females was recruited, and clonal diversity was possibly underestimated. Reportedly, nearly half of unique spike TCRs recognized epitopes outside B.1.351/B.1.1.7 mutations.

The J gene is TRBJ1-6, the V gene TRBV11-2, with D possibly TRBD1 on 6 matching bases. This sequence originates from an adult who received the AZD1222 COVID-19 vaccine. The sample in question was peripheral blood, obtained 28 days after the second AZD1222 dose. CDR3 coding DNA: TGTGCCAGCAGGTTTAGGGGGGACCACGAAAATTCACCCCTCCACTTT. It translates to CASRFRGDHENSPLHF.